A selection of T cell receptor beta chains follows, all from one sample in a study of identical twins. TCRdb reprocessed the 5' RACE reads with MiXCR, giving one entry per CDR3 protein. The top ten clones hold 1.5% to 2% of a sample with about 810,000 distinct CDR3 sequences, approximately 13% of them seen once. The sample was also reused in another study, on yellow fever vaccine responses in identical twins.

Sequencing used PBMCs. These receptor sequences come from a woman between 18 and 29 years old in good health. The CDR3 runs from the conserved cysteine through the conserved F or W. The D gene is left open where the match is weak. Only part of the rows carry a size: once, few, many, or a class if the clone is expanded.

cdr3_aa	cdr3_nt	d_call	v_call	j_call	clone_size
CASNLSGRATNEQFF	TGTGCCAGCAATCTTAGCGGGAGGGCGACCAATGAGCAGTTCTTC	TRBD2	TRBV12-3/TRBV12-4	TRBJ2-1	NA
CSADPPLTSGRLSYNEQFF	TGCAGTGCTGACCCTCCCCTGACTAGCGGGAGGCTCTCCTACAATGAGCAGTTCTTC	TRBD2	TRBV20-1	TRBJ2-1	NA
CASSLEYPGANVLTF	TGTGCCAGCAGCTTGGAATATCCCGGGGCCAACGTCCTGACTTTC	NA	TRBV5-4	TRBJ2-6	many
CAVARQSNQPQHF	TGTGCCGTCGCCAGACAGAGCAATCAGCCCCAGCATTTT	NA	TRBV10-3	TRBJ1-5	few
CASRQRDAFGKLFF	TGTGCCAGCAGACAAAGGGACGCCTTTGGGAAGCTGTTTTTT	NA	TRBV12-3/TRBV12-4	TRBJ2-2	many
CASSEGRASYNEQFF	TGTGCCAGCAGTGAAGGGAGGGCCTCCTACAATGAGCAGTTCTTC	NA	TRBV2	TRBJ2-1	many
CSVEDPGGSYNEQFF	TGCAGCGTTGAAGATCCCGGCGGCTCCTACAATGAGCAGTTCTTC	NA	TRBV29-1	TRBJ2-1	many
CAIWDRGLDEAFF	TGTGCCATCTGGGACAGGGGGCTAGATGAAGCTTTCTTT	TRBD1	TRBV10-3	TRBJ1-1	few
CASSQDVSLNTEAFF	TGTGCCAGCAGCCAAGATGTGAGTCTGAACACTGAAGCTTTCTTT	NA	TRBV4-2	TRBJ1-1	NA
CASSQGRANEQFF	TGTGCCAGCAGCCAAGGTCGAGCAAATGAGCAGTTCTTC	NA	TRBV3-1	TRBJ2-1	few
CSVEILAGGRSIGELFF	TGCAGCGTTGAAATTCTAGCGGGGGGGCGGTCTATCGGGGAGCTGTTTTTT	TRBD2	TRBV29-1	TRBJ2-2	few
CAISEYGTSGYNEQFF	TGTGCCATCAGTGAGTATGGGACTAGCGGGTACAATGAGCAGTTCTTC	TRBD2	TRBV10-3	TRBJ2-1	NA
CASSQDLGYVGEKLFF	TGTGCCAGCAGCCAAGATTTGGGCTACGTGGGTGAAAAACTGTTTTTT	NA	TRBV4-2	TRBJ1-4	NA
CSVGALGTNEKLFF	TGCAGCGTGGGGGCCCTGGGAACTAATGAAAAACTGTTTTTT	NA	TRBV29-1	TRBJ1-4	many
CSAAPGLASNEQFF	TGCAGTGCTGCACCGGGACTAGCGAGCAATGAGCAGTTCTTC	TRBD2	TRBV20-1	TRBJ2-1	NA
CASSFAGGVKNTEAFF	TGTGCCAGCAGCTTTGCTGGGGGCGTGAAGAACACTGAAGCTTTCTTT	NA	TRBV7-2	TRBJ1-1	NA
CASSSIAGLGEQFF	TGTGCCAGCAGTTCGATAGCGGGTTTGGGAGAGCAGTTCTTC	TRBD2	TRBV7-9	TRBJ2-1	NA
CASSTTGFSYGYTF	TGTGCCAGCAGTACCACAGGATTTTCCTATGGCTACACCTTC	NA	TRBV27	TRBJ1-2	many
CATSRDLGFSGELFF	TGTGCCACCAGCAGAGATTTAGGGTTCTCCGGGGAGCTGTTTTTT	NA	TRBV15	TRBJ2-2	once
CASSFTPGLAGVGSTGELFF	TGTGCCAGCAGCTTTACCCCGGGACTAGCGGGGGTTGGGAGCACCGGGGAGCTGTTTTTT	TRBD2	TRBV7-6	TRBJ2-2	NA
CASSSGLSSNTGELFF	TGTGCCAGCAGTTCCGGACTAAGCTCTAACACCGGGGAGCTGTTTTTT	NA	TRBV12-3/TRBV12-4	TRBJ2-2	few
CASRDLGVLHF	TGCGCCAGCCGGGATTTGGGGGTCCTCCACTTT	NA	TRBV5-1	TRBJ1-6	NA